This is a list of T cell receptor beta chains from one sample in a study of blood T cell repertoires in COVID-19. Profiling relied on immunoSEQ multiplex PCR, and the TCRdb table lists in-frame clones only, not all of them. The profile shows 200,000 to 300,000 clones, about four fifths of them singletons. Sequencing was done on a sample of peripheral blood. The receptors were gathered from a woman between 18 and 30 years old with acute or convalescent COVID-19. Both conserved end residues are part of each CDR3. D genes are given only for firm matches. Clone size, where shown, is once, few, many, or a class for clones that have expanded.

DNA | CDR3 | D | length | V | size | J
TGTGCCAGCAGTTACGGCGGCAGTAACTATGGCTACACCTTC | CASSYGGSNYGYTF | NA | 14 | TRBV6-5 | once | TRBJ1-2
TGTGCCAGCCGTCCTAACTATGGCTACACCTTC | CASRPNYGYTF | NA | 11 | TRBV28 | NA | TRBJ1-2
TGTGCCAGCAGCCAGACAGGGGGGGGTTCACCCCTCCACTTT | CASSQTGGGSPLHF | TRBD1 | 14 | TRBV3-1/TRBV3-2 | NA | TRBJ1-6
TGTGCCAGTAAACATCTAGGTCTGTACAATGAGCAGTTCTTC | CASKHLGLYNEQFF | NA | 14 | TRBV19 | NA | TRBJ2-1
TGTGCCAGCAGCCGGGACACCGGGGAGCTGTTTTTT | CASSRDTGELFF | NA | 12 | TRBV12-3/TRBV12-4 | NA | TRBJ2-2
TGTGCCAGCAGTTTCCCAGGGGGAAGGAACACTGAAGCTTTCTTT | CASSFPGGRNTEAFF | TRBD1 | 15 | TRBV6-6 | few | TRBJ1-1
TGTGCCAGCTCACCCGCGACTAGCGGGTGGCAGAGCTCCTACGAGCAGTACTTC | CASSPATSGWQSSYEQYF | TRBD2 | 18 | TRBV18 | NA | TRBJ2-7
TGTGCCACTAGGGGGGAGGGCCGCCACGAGCAGTACTTC | CATRGEGRHEQYF | NA | 13 | TRBV7-2 | NA | TRBJ2-7
TGTGCCAGCTCGAACCAAGGGGATCAGCCCCAGCATTTT | CASSNQGDQPQHF | NA | 13 | TRBV18 | once | TRBJ1-5
TGTGCCAGCAGGGTGACTAGCGGGAACACCGGGGAGCTGTTTTTT | CASRVTSGNTGELFF | TRBD2 | 15 | TRBV2 | NA | TRBJ2-2
TGTGCCAGCAAGAAGGAGGTTAATGAGCAGTTCTTC | CASKKEVNEQFF | NA | 12 | TRBV18 | NA | TRBJ2-1
TGTGCCAGCTCAACCCGGACTAGCGGGAACTACGAGCAGTACTTC | CASSTRTSGNYEQYF | TRBD2 | 15 | TRBV18 | once | TRBJ2-7
TGTGCCAGCAGGATAACAGGGGACACTGAAGCTTTCTTT | CASRITGDTEAFF | TRBD1 | 13 | TRBV25-1 | many | TRBJ1-1
TGTGCCAGCGGGACGAACAGGGGTAACAAAAACATTCAGTACTTC | CASGTNRGNKNIQYF | TRBD1 | 15 | TRBV28 | NA | TRBJ2-4
TGTGCCAGCAGCCCCCGCGAGGGCAGTGAAGCTTTCTTT | CASSPREGSEAFF | NA | 13 | TRBV6-5 | NA | TRBJ1-1
TGCGCCAGCAGCCCGCGGGACAGCTCTGGAAACACCATATATTTT | CASSPRDSSGNTIYF | TRBD1 | 15 | TRBV5-1 | NA | TRBJ1-3
TGTGCCAGTAGTATCAACAATGAGCAGTTCTTC | CASSINNEQFF | NA | 11 | TRBV19 | once | TRBJ2-1
TGTGCCAGCAGCCCCTCCAGGGGAAATCAGCCCCAGCATTTT | CASSPSRGNQPQHF | NA | 14 | TRBV3-1/TRBV3-2 | NA | TRBJ1-5
TGTGCCATCAGACTAGGGGGCCCTCACAATGAGCAGTTCTTC | CAIRLGGPHNEQFF | TRBD1 | 14 | TRBV10-3 | once | TRBJ2-1
TGTGCCAGCAGCCTCTGGGGGGCTAGCGGGAGGTCTGAGCAGTTCTTC | CASSLWGASGRSEQFF | TRBD2 | 16 | TRBV4-2 | NA | TRBJ2-1
TGTGCCAGCAGTTTATTCTTTTCAGAATATAGCAATCAGCCCCAGCATTTT | CASSLFFSEYSNQPQHF | NA | 17 | TRBV27 | NA | TRBJ1-5
TGTGCCAGTAGTATAGGTACAACTCCGGGACAGGGGAACTACAATGAGCAGTTCTTC | CASSIGTTPGQGNYNEQFF | TRBD1 | 19 | TRBV19 | NA | TRBJ2-1
TGTGCCAGCAGCGTGATCGGCACTGAAGCTTTCTTT | CASSVIGTEAFF | NA | 12 | TRBV9 | NA | TRBJ1-1
TGTGCCAGCAGTTACGCGGGACAGAACTACGAGCAGTACTTC | CASSYAGQNYEQYF | NA | 14 | TRBV6-5 | NA | TRBJ2-7
TGTGCCACCTATACAGCGGGAGGTTGTATAGATACGCAGTATTTT | CATYTAGGCIDTQYF | TRBD2 | 15 | TRBV3-1/TRBV3-2 | NA | TRBJ2-3
TGTGCCAGCAGCTTAGGACAGGGTATGTACGAGCAGTACTTC | CASSLGQGMYEQYF | TRBD1 | 14 | TRBV5-6 | NA | TRBJ2-7
TGCGCCAGCAGCCAAGAGGGGGGGAATCAGCCCCAGCATTTT | CASSQEGGNQPQHF | NA | 14 | TRBV4-1 | NA | TRBJ1-5
TGTGCCAGTAGTCGCCCATCCAGGGGATCTAACTATGGCTACACCTTC | CASSRPSRGSNYGYTF | NA | 16 | TRBV19 | NA | TRBJ1-2
TGTGCCAGCAGCCAAGTCCGCGGGACTAGCGGGAGGTCCGAGCAGTACTTC | CASSQVRGTSGRSEQYF | TRBD2 | 17 | TRBV4-2 | NA | TRBJ2-7
TGTGCCAGCAGCGTAGAGGGGGACCTTACCTACGAGCAGTACTTC | CASSVEGDLTYEQYF | NA | 15 | TRBV9 | NA | TRBJ2-7
TGTGCCAGCAGCCGGAAACTAGCGGGAGGCAACAATGAGCAGTTCTTC | CASSRKLAGGNNEQFF | TRBD2 | 16 | TRBV3-1/TRBV3-2 | NA | TRBJ2-1
TGCGCCAGCAGCTTGGACCCTGGGGCTCGCCGGCTCACTGAAGCTTTCTTT | CASSLDPGARRLTEAFF | NA | 17 | TRBV5-1 | NA | TRBJ1-1
TGTGCCAGCAGTGATGGCTTGGGACAGGGGTTTGGGGAAAAACTGTTTTTT | CASSDGLGQGFGEKLFF | TRBD1 | 17 | TRBV2 | few | TRBJ1-4
TGTGCCAGCAGTGACGGGGCGGGAGGGTTTGACACGCAGTATTTT | CASSDGAGGFDTQYF | TRBD2 | 15 | TRBV7-2 | NA | TRBJ2-3
TGCAGCGTTGTGGGACAGGCCGAGCAGTACTTC | CSVVGQAEQYF | TRBD1 | 11 | TRBV29-1 | NA | TRBJ2-7
TGTGCCAGCAGCTTAGAGTCCTTTGAGCAGTTCTTC | CASSLESFEQFF | NA | 12 | TRBV5-4 | once | TRBJ2-1
TGTGCCATCAGGGGGGGGGATGAGTGGAATCAGCCCCAGCATTTT | CAIRGGDEWNQPQHF | NA | 15 | TRBV10-3 | NA | TRBJ1-5
TGTGCCAGCAGCTCAACCCGGAGTTCACCCCTCCACTTT | CASSSTRSSPLHF | NA | 13 | TRBV13 | NA | TRBJ1-6
TGTGCCAGCAGCTTAGCCACAGCATCACCAACTGAAGCTTTCTTT | CASSLATASPTEAFF | NA | 15 | TRBV7-2 | NA | TRBJ1-1
TGTGCCAGCAGCGAGGGACAGGGGTTTCAGCCCCAGCATTTT | CASSEGQGFQPQHF | TRBD1 | 14 | TRBV27 | NA | TRBJ1-5
TGTGCCAGCAGTCTTTATAGGGGCGCCTACGAGCAGTACTTC | CASSLYRGAYEQYF | NA | 14 | TRBV6-6 | few | TRBJ2-7
TGTGCCATCAGTGCTACTAGTACGGTCCTCGAGCAGTTCTTC | CAISATSTVLEQFF | NA | 14 | TRBV10-3 | NA | TRBJ2-1
TGTGCCAGCAGTGAAGAAGGGAGGATGAACACTGAAGCTTTCTTT | CASSEEGRMNTEAFF | NA | 15 | TRBV2 | NA | TRBJ1-1
TGCGCCAGCAGCTTGGACTACCGGGACTCGGAAAAAGGGTCTTTATGGGGCTACACCTTC | CASSLDYRDSEKGSLWGYTF | NA | 20 | TRBV5-1 | NA | TRBJ1-2
TGCGCCAGCAGCCCGCTGACTAGTGAGCAGTTCTTC | CASSPLTSEQFF | NA | 12 | TRBV5-1 | few | TRBJ2-1
TGTGCCAGCAGCTTAGCCGTTTCTCAACAGCAAGAGACCCAGTACTTC | CASSLAVSQQQETQYF | NA | 16 | TRBV11-3 | NA | TRBJ2-5
TGTGCCAGCTCACCCCGGGAAACAGGGGGCGAGACCCAGTACTTC | CASSPRETGGETQYF | TRBD1 | 15 | TRBV18 | NA | TRBJ2-5
TGTGCCAGCAGGTGGACAGGGGAATTCTACGAGCAGTACTTC | CASRWTGEFYEQYF | TRBD1 | 14 | TRBV27 | NA | TRBJ2-7
TGTGCCAGCAGCCAAGATCTAAGGTCCCAGCGGGAGCGTCACTTC | CASSQDLRSQRERHF | TRBD2 | 15 | TRBV4-2 | once | TRBJ2-7
TGTGCCAGCAGTGACTTACCGGGGGGTGCCCCTGGCTACACCTTC | CASSDLPGGAPGYTF | NA | 15 | TRBV6-4 | NA | TRBJ1-2
TGTGCCAGCAGCGCTCACCAGGGGAGGAACACTGAAGCTTTCTTT | CASSAHQGRNTEAFF | NA | 15 | TRBV9 | NA | TRBJ1-1
TGTGCCAGCAGCTTTCTTTCAGGGACTCTGTGGCCCCAGCATTTT | CASSFLSGTLWPQHF | NA | 15 | TRBV7-8 | NA | TRBJ1-5
TGTGCCAGCAGCTTAGGGGACAGGGAGCACTATGGCTACACCTTC | CASSLGDREHYGYTF | TRBD1 | 15 | TRBV7-2 | NA | TRBJ1-2
TGTGCCAGCAGTCCTGCCCGATTCGGGAGATACCAAGAGACCCAGTACTTC | CASSPARFGRYQETQYF | NA | 17 | TRBV28 | NA | TRBJ2-5